Below are 28 T cell receptor beta chains sequenced from a single sample in a study of tumor-infiltrating lymphocytes in primary liver carcinoma. Unsorted whole blood supplied the blood RNA, and germline DNA was isolated too. Priming with a constant-region primer yielded TCR beta cDNA from roughly 500 ng total RNA. Three nested multiplex PCR rounds, a slightly modified ARM-PCR, produced the libraries for TCR beta. It was with TRBV1-TRBV30 forward primers and a C-beta reverse primer that the first two PCR rounds were run, at about 9 cycles each. TCRdb re-called the multiplex PCR reads with MiXCR, one entry per CDR3 protein. The sample contains a few hundred thousand distinct CDR3 sequences, roughly 60% of which appear only once. Sequenced sample: peripheral blood. The receptor set was obtained from a woman in her twenties or thirties with primary liver carcinoma and hepatitis B virus infection.

As regards this clonotype: At one of its ends the junction is not consistent with the germline gene, which may arise from a read error. V is TRBV11-3 and J is TRBJ2-1; 7 nucleotides match TRBD2. The CDR3 totals 21 residues. The germline V gene has CDR1 SGHNT and CDR2 YENEEA. CDR3 bases: TGTGCCAGCAGCCTAGAGTGTGGACTAGAGGAAAACCAGGACACCTACAATGAGCAGTTCTTC. It translates to CASSLECGLEENQDTYNEQFF.

This clonotype was observed at least ten times. The gene calls are TRBV6-5 and TRBJ1-1; tentatively, D is TRBD1 (6 bases). The V gene lost 6 bases and the J gene lost 1 base, with 9 bases spanning the gap. CDR1 and CDR2 (germline): MNHEY, SVGAGI. The CDR3 has 13 amino acids. Written as DNA, the CDR3 is TGTGCCAGCAGCAGGGGACAGAACACTGAAGCTTTCTTT. This encodes CASSRGQNTEAFF.

As concerns this clonotype: This may come from a read error, since a much larger clone is one base off. The conserved phenylalanine or tryptophan is not found at the CDR3 terminus, so this likely reflects a read error. The genes are TRBV29-1 and TRBJ1-5, with 7 positions matching TRBD1. Germline values: CDR1 SQVTM, CDR2 ANQGSEA. This CDR3 contains 14 residues. V shed 5 bases, J shed 4 bases, and the junction held 8 bases outside the gene matches. The CDR3 nucleotides read TGCAGCGTTACCGGGACAGACATTAATCAGCCCCAGCATTCT. Translation: CSVTGTDINQPQHS.

As for this clonotype: This may arise from a read error, as a much more abundant clone is one base away. V is TRBV12-3 or TRBV12-4 and J is TRBJ2-7; D unresolved. V dropped 6 bases and J dropped 6 bases, with 15 bases sitting between them. The CDR3 totals 13 residues. The CDR3 here is CASSQFRYGEQYF. Written as DNA, the CDR3 is TGTGCCAGCAGCCAATTTAGGTACGGCGAGCAGTACTTC.

This clonotype was found many times. The chain carries TRBV6-5 and TRBJ2-7, with D possibly called TRBD1 or TRBD2 (5 bases each). The germline V gene has CDR1 MNHEY and CDR2 SVGAGI. The length of the CDR3 is 14 residues. The V end was cut by 8 bases, the J end by 2 bases, with 16 bases between. CDR3 protein: CASAKRDGPYEQYF. For the CDR3, the DNA is TGTGCCAGCGCCAAAAGGGACGGTCCCTACGAGCAGTACTTC.

The chain joins TRBV13 to TRBJ2-7; 9 nucleotides line up with TRBD2. The germline gives CDR1 PRHDT, CDR2 FYEKMQ (reference sequence). The CDR3 contains 18 residues. Unmatched junction bases numbered 18, after V lost 5 bases and J lost 4 bases. The CDR3 DNA follows: TGTGCCAGCAGCCCCCGGAGCCCCTCTAGCGGGATAGAGTACGAGCAGTACTTC. Translating gives CASSPRSPSSGIEYEQYF.

About this clonotype: A much more abundant neighbour one base away suggests this may be a read error. V usage is TRBV6-5 and J usage is TRBJ2-6; D is unclear. The V and J ends lost 0 bases and 0 bases respectively, with 15 bases between them. Germline CDR1 and CDR2: MNHEY and SVGAGI. The CDR3 is 19 residues long. This chain's CDR3 is CASSYSQTRLSSGANVLTF. CDR3 nucleotides: TGTGCCAGCAGTTACTCCCAGACGAGACTTAGCTCTGGGGCCAACGTCCTGACTTTC.

The chain carries TRBV12-3 or TRBV12-4 and TRBJ2-7; 10 nucleotides line up with TRBD2. V gave up 1 base and J gave up 5 bases; unmatched junction bases: 5. This CDR3 is built from 15 residues. The CDR3 bases are TGTGCCAGCAGTTTAGTTAGCGGGAGGATCGACGAGCAGTACTTC. Amino acid sequence: CASSLVSGRIDEQYF.

The gene calls are TRBV14 and TRBJ2-4; 9 nucleotides align to TRBD1. The ends lost 7 bases at V and 9 bases at J; junction bases unmatched: 7. The germline V gene has CDR1 SGHDN and CDR2 FVKESK. The CDR3 sequence is 13 residues long. CDR3 bases: TGTGCCAGCAACCCAACAGGGGGCGGCATTCAGTACTTC. Amino acid sequence: CASNPTGGGIQYF.

This clonotype appeared a few times. J is TRBJ2-7 and V is TRBV4-2; 7 bases line up with TRBD2. Trimming removed 0 bases from V and 6 bases from J; junction bases left unmatched: 8. This CDR3 is built from 15 residues. The germline V gene has CDR1 LGHNA and CDR2 YNFKEQ. The CDR3 DNA reads TGTGCCAGCAGCCAAGATCAGGGAGGGGTACGCGAGCAGTACTTC. It specifies CASSQDQGGVREQYF.

This clonotype has at least ten counts. The genes are TRBV12-3 or TRBV12-4 and TRBJ1-1; TRBD1 matches at 7 bases. The CDR3 totals 14 residues. Trimming cost V 4 bases and J 5 bases; bases outside gene matches: 7. As DNA, the CDR3 is TGTGCCAGCAGTTATAGGGGGCAGCGAACTGAAGCTTTCTTT. Translation: CASSYRGQRTEAFF.

This clonotype was observed at least ten times. The chain links TRBV12-3 or TRBV12-4 to TRBJ2-2, with a weak D call TRBD1 (7 bases). This CDR3 has 14 amino acids. Between the trimmed V and J ends, which lost 5 bases and 6 bases, there was a span of 13 bases. The CDR3 spells CASSRTGEAGELFF. DNA for the CDR3: TGTGCCAGCAGTCGTACAGGGGAGGCCGGGGAGCTGTTTTTT.

For this clonotype: This may come from a read error, since a much larger clone is one base off. This chain links TRBV6-2 or TRBV6-3 with TRBJ2-7, with D perhaps matching TRBD1 or TRBD2 (5 bases each). CDR3 size: 15 residues. Trimming left V 6 bases short and J 7 bases short, with 22 bases between. Looked up from germline, CDR1 is MNHEY and CDR2 is SVGEGT. The CDR3 DNA reads TGTGCCAGCAGCCCCGCAGCGGACATGGGCAGGGAGCAGTACTTC. Its protein is CASSPAADMGREQYF.

V usage is TRBV6-5 and J usage is TRBJ2-5; D gene uncertain. This CDR3 has 14 residues. Germline V gives CDR1 MNHEY, CDR2 SVGAGI. The V and J ends lost 7 bases and 1 base respectively, with 13 bases between them. The CDR3 sequence: CASTYDRSQETQYF. CDR3 nucleotide sequence: TGTGCCAGCACCTACGATAGATCCCAAGAGACCCAGTACTTC.

The chain couples TRBV11-2 to TRBJ1-2; TRBD1 is a possible D gene (5 bases). Germline-derived CDR1 and CDR2 are SGHAT and FQNNGV. V was clipped by 6 bases and J by 7 bases, with 27 bases between them. The CDR3 spans 17 residues. The DNA of the CDR3 is TGTGCCAGCAGTCGCATAGGAAAAGGGACGTCTAATTGTGGCTACACCTTC. Residues: CASSRIGKGTSNCGYTF.

Remarks on this clonotype: This may be a read error, as it is one base from a much larger clone. V is TRBV6-5 and J is TRBJ2-1; D tentatively reads TRBD1 or TRBD2 (5 bases each). The CDR3 is 14 amino acids. Germline CDR1 is MNHEY and CDR2 is SVGAGI. CDR3 region: CASSYGTGYSEQFF. In DNA, the CDR3 is TGTGCCAGCAGTTACGGGACGGGCTACAGTGAGCAGTTCTTC.

This chain links TRBV7-9 with TRBJ1-1; D may be TRBD1 (5 bases). The CDR3 runs to 14 residues. Trimming pared 5 bases from V and 4 bases from J, leaving 14 bases between. Germline V lookup: CDR1 SEHNR, CDR2 FQNEAQ (reference sequence). CDR3 DNA: TGTGCCAGCAGCGTGGAACAGGAATTCACTGAAGCTTTCTTT. It translates to CASSVEQEFTEAFF.

Many counts were recorded for this clonotype. This sequence joins TRBV11-2 and TRBJ2-5; D may be TRBD2 (6 bases). This CDR3 is 12 amino acids long. V gave up 3 bases and J gave up 5 bases, with 7 bases separating them. Germline-derived CDR1 and CDR2 are SGHAT and FQNNGV. CDR3 loop: CASSFGGETQYF. The CDR3 coding sequence is TGTGCCAGCAGCTTTGGGGGGGAGACCCAGTACTTC.

Note on this clonotype: Mismatch with germline at one junction end may stem from a read error. The rearrangement links TRBV11-2 to TRBJ2-5; D might be TRBD1 (5 bases). The CDR3 extends over 14 amino acids. Germline assignment: CDR1 SGHAT and CDR2 FQNNGV. Written as DNA, the CDR3 is TGTGCCAGCAACTTAGGGGCCAGAGTGGAGACCCAGTACTTC. It specifies CASNLGARVETQYF.

The chain has TRBV29-1 and TRBJ2-3; D call uncertain. The V and J ends lost 5 bases and 2 bases respectively, with 14 bases between them. Germline V lookup: CDR1 SQVTM, CDR2 ANQGSEA. The CDR3 has 14 amino acids. The CDR3 DNA reads as TGCAGCGTTAAAGTATCGCGTCCCACAGATACGCAGTATTTT. Its translation is CSVKVSRPTDTQYF.

The sample holds many counts of this clonotype. The chain recombines TRBV6-1 with TRBJ2-1; 8 positions agree with TRBD2. V was clipped by 4 bases and J by 8 bases; unmatched bases: 13. This CDR3 is built from 16 residues. The V gene's germline CDR1 is MNHNS and CDR2 SASEGT. The CDR3 region is CASSVSLAGLAYEQFF. CDR3 nucleotide sequence: TGTGCCAGCAGTGTATCGCTAGCGGGTCTAGCGTATGAGCAGTTCTTC.

Regarding this clonotype: Given the absence of the conserved phenylalanine or tryptophan at the CDR3 end, a read error is likely. V gene TRBV6-5 combines with J gene TRBJ2-7, with D perhaps TRBD1 or TRBD2 (7 bases each). Germline V gene sequence: CDR1 MNHEY, CDR2 SVGAGI. V was clipped by 0 bases and J by 3 bases, with 12 bases between them. The CDR3 contains 15 residues. The CDR3 bases are TGTGCCAGCAGTTACTCGCCAGGGGGGGACTACGAGCAGTACATC. This encodes CASSYSPGGDYEQYI.

Points on this clonotype: It may be a read error: a sequence one base away is much more abundant. The V call is TRBV12-3 or TRBV12-4, the J call TRBJ2-1; D call uncertain. The CDR3 contains 11 residues. V was trimmed by 10 bases and J by 7 bases, leaving 11 bases between them. The CDR3 reads CATPAKNEQFF. The CDR3 DNA sequence: TGTGCCACACCCGCTAAGAATGAGCAGTTCTTC.

V and J are TRBV28 and TRBJ2-1, with 9 nucleotides matching TRBD2. The germline V gene has CDR1 MDHEN and CDR2 SYDVKM. With V trimmed by 6 bases and J by 7 bases, 13 bases remained unmatched. The CDR3 runs 16 residues. CDR3 nucleotides: TGTGCCAGCAGCATCTACGAGGCGGGAGGGAGGAATGAGCAGTTCTTC. Translated, it gives CASSIYEAGGRNEQFF.

Ten or more counts support this clonotype. One junction end does not reproduce the germline sequence, and a read error may be involved. V and J are TRBV11-2 and TRBJ2-2, with D unresolved. The germline V gene has CDR1 SGHAT and CDR2 FQNNGV. The CDR3 has 14 residues. DNA for the CDR3: TGTGCCGGCAGCTTAGTATACGTGTCCGGGGAGCTGTTTTTT. Encoded protein: CAGSLVYVSGELFF.

This clonotype was seen a handful of times. The chain joins TRBV5-4 to TRBJ2-2, with D tentatively TRBD2 (5 bases). The V end lost 4 bases, the J end lost 4 bases, and 11 bases lay between the germline ends. Germline V gene data show CDR1 as SGHNT and CDR2 as YYREEE (reference sequence). This CDR3 is 14 amino acids long. CDR3 nucleotide sequence: TGTGCCAGCAGCCGAAAGCGGAGCACCGGGGAGCTGTTTTTT. Amino acids: CASSRKRSTGELFF. Complete variable domain (other parts from reference TRBV5-4 and TRBJ2-2): ETGVTQSPTHLIKTRGQQVTLRCSSQSGHNTVSWYQQALGQGPQFIFQYYREEENGRGNFPPRFSGLQFPNYSSELNVNALELDDSALYLCASSRKRSTGELFFGEGSRLTVL.

Comment on this clonotype: A junction boundary mismatches the germline segment, possibly from a read error. The CDR3 protein is CVSIFTNTGGLFF. The CDR3 DNA follows: TGTGTCAGCATCTTCACGAACACCGGGGGGCTGTTTTTT. The chain carries TRBV11-2 and TRBJ2-2, with D perhaps TRBD2 (6 bases). Germline-derived CDR1 and CDR2 are SGHAT and FQNNGV. The CDR3 is made up of 13 amino acids.

For this clonotype: An end of the junction does not agree with germline; a read error may underlie this. The V call is TRBV6-2 or TRBV6-3, the J call TRBJ2-1; D call uncertain. This CDR3 is built from 16 residues. Germline V CDR1 and CDR2: MNHEY, SVGEGT. In DNA form, the CDR3 reads TGTGCCAGCAGTTACTCGATTGTTGGCTCCTACATTGAGCAGTTCTTC. This translates into CASSYSIVGSYIEQFF.